The T cell receptor (beta chain) under discussion was sequenced for a study of T cell repertoires in cytomegalovirus infection. Overall study context: Recently identified HLA-C-restricted CMV epitopes were among the peptides used. Both a matching HLA type and CMV infection were indicated by public TCR beta signatures.

Notes on the study in general: CMV-specific HLA-C-restricted TCR beta clonotypes dominated the ex vivo response. The study identified carriers of CMV plus the relevant HLA from cumulative public TCR beta family frequency.

Notes on this clonotype: Its antigen is unknown.

TCRdb re-analysed the reads in MiXCR, keeping a single row per CDR3 protein. The table includes some 310,000 distinct CDR3 sequences, 20% to 25% detected once. The V segment lost 0 bases and the J segment 15 bases; nucleotides outside the gene matches: 7. The CDR3 is 13 amino acids. CDR1 LGHDT and CDR2 YNNKEL come from the germline V gene (reference sequence). The sample was cultured PBMCs, taken from culture after CMV antigen stimulation. This receptor was obtained from a human donor in good health (CMV status not recorded). Some clones in this sample may be carry-over from other donors' samples. The rearrangement joins TRBV3-1 to TRBJ2-1, with 8 bases that match TRBD2. CDR3 nucleotide sequence: TGTGCCAGCAGCCAAGAATTTGCAGGGACTAGGTTCTTC. Its protein product is CASSQEFAGTRFF.